This T cell receptor (beta chain) was obtained from a study of blood T cell repertoires in COVID-19. Across the whole study: Samples came from the United States, Italy and Spain, spanning acute and convalescent COVID-19. PBMCs, B-cell-depleted T cells, or T cells were the source of the cDNA or gDNA that made up the material.

Original processing notes: Amplification from reference gene primers served as the basis for estimated nucleated cell counts. The method was immunoSEQ multiplex PCR; TCRdb's version includes in-frame clones alone and lacks a portion of them. That table supplies the V and J calls and clone size; D and trimming were determined from the DNA. Among tens of thousands of clones, roughly 88% were seen once, and the ten largest hold 20% to 25%. Losses at the gene ends were 6 bases for V and 9 bases for J; bases not matched to a gene: 6. Germline V gene data show CDR1 as LGHDT and CDR2 as YNNKEL (reference sequence). CDR3 length: 13 residues.

The receptor comes from a woman aged 50 to 60 with acute or convalescent COVID-19. The chain uses TRBV3-1 (or the pseudogene TRBV3-2) and TRBJ1-2; 11 positions match TRBD1. The specimen sequenced was peripheral blood. CDR3 in DNA: TGTGCCAGCAGACGGACAGGGGGCTCTAGCTACACCTTC. It is translated as CASRRTGGSSYTF.